This is a list of T cell receptor beta chains from one sample in a study of T-cell reconstitution after alpha-beta-depleted transplantation in children. TCRdb ran MiXCR on the PCR reads and lists one entry per CDR3 protein. The sample yields around 440,000 distinct CDR3 sequences, approximately 10% seen once. Source: PBMCs, taken before TCRalphabeta/CD19-depleted stem cell transplant. These receptors originate from a child aged 2-15 years with inherited bone marrow failure, due to receive a stem cell transplant. The CDR3 runs from the conserved cysteine through the conserved F or W. A D gene is named only where the DNA matches it firmly. Expanded clones are given a class, and other clones once, few, many or no size at all.

16	many	TRBV6-5	TRBJ2-3	-	CASSPPGRVDLDTQYF	TGTGCCAGCAGTCCTCCCGGAAGGGTAGACTTAGATACGCAGTATTTT
13	many	TRBV29-1	TRBJ1-2	-	CSGATLGDYGYTF	TGCAGCGGGGCGACCCTGGGTGACTATGGCTACACCTTC
14	few	TRBV10-1	TRBJ2-7	TRBD2	CASGPSGATYEQYF	TGCGCCAGCGGCCCTAGCGGGGCAACCTACGAGCAGTACTTC
12	-	TRBV27	TRBJ2-7	-	CASSFPGFEQYF	TGTGCCAGCAGTTTTCCGGGATTCGAGCAGTACTTC
16	-	TRBV5-1	TRBJ2-7	TRBD2	CASQPFLGLADYEQYF	TGCGCCAGCCAACCCTTCTTGGGACTAGCGGACTACGAGCAGTACTTC
15	many	TRBV7-9	TRBJ2-1	-	CASSLTGTSYNEQFF	TGTGCCAGCAGCTTAACCGGGACATCCTACAATGAGCAGTTCTTC
15	many	TRBV27	TRBJ2-2	-	CASSDLALNTGELFF	TGTGCCAGCAGCGATCTAGCGTTAAACACCGGGGAGCTGTTTTTT
12	-	TRBV7-7	TRBJ1-4	-	CASTRTGEKLFF	TGTGCTAGCACGCGCACGGGCGAAAAACTGTTTTTT
15	many	TRBV3-1	TRBJ1-2	TRBD1	CASSPSRDRGGGYTF	TGTGCCAGCAGCCCGTCCCGGGACAGGGGCGGCGGCTACACCTTC
15	-	TRBV18	TRBJ1-6	-	CASSPGSFADSPLHF	TGTGCCAGCTCACCAGGGTCCTTTGCTGATTCACCCCTCCACTTT
15	many	TRBV7-2	TRBJ2-1	-	CASSSETTSYNEQFF	TGTGCCAGCAGCTCGGAGACTACCTCCTACAATGAGCAGTTCTTC
13	many	TRBV6-2/TRBV6-3	TRBJ1-5	-	CASSGRFYQPQHF	TGTGCCAGCAGCGGACGGTTTTATCAGCCCCAGCATTTT
16	once	TRBV7-9	TRBJ1-3	-	CASSLGGELFGNTIYF	TGTGCCAGCAGCTTAGGTGGGGAGTTATTCGGAAACACCATATATTTT
15	many	TRBV5-1	TRBJ2-2	-	CASSSTANRAGELFF	TGCGCCAGCAGTTCTACCGCCAACAGGGCCGGGGAGCTGTTTTTT
15	many	TRBV7-8	TRBJ1-5	-	CASSLVRSGYQPQHF	TGTGCCAGCAGCTTAGTCCGCTCAGGGTATCAGCCCCAGCATTTT
17	many	TRBV4-2	TRBJ2-3	TRBD2	CASSQVLGLAGGSTQYF	TGTGCCAGCAGCCAAGTTTTGGGGCTAGCGGGAGGGAGTACGCAGTATTTT
16	many	TRBV4-1	TRBJ2-7	TRBD1	CASSQLPGTGPYEQYF	TGCGCCAGCAGCCAACTTCCCGGGACAGGGCCCTACGAGCAGTACTTC
14	-	TRBV18	TRBJ2-3	-	CASSPTTYTDTQYF	TGTGCCAGCTCACCGACGACCTACACAGATACGCAGTATTTT
13	many	TRBV12-3/TRBV12-4	TRBJ2-1	-	CASNKGPYNEQFF	TGTGCCAGCAATAAGGGCCCCTACAATGAGCAGTTCTTC
14	many	TRBV12-3/TRBV12-4	TRBJ2-5	-	CASSKDTGEETQYF	TGTGCCAGCAGCAAGGATACCGGAGAGGAGACCCAGTACTTC
16	-	TRBV6-5	TRBJ2-5	-	CASSYSIGGLEETQYF	TGTGCCAGCAGTTACTCGATCGGGGGCCTAGAAGAGACCCAGTACTTC
13	-	TRBV27	TRBJ1-5	-	CASSLSYNQPQHF	TGTGCCAGCAGTTTAAGTTACAATCAGCCCCAGCATTTT
13	few	TRBV30	TRBJ1-4	-	CAWRTESGEKLFF	TGTGCCTGGAGGACAGAGTCGGGCGAAAAACTGTTTTTT
14	many	TRBV4-3	TRBJ1-4	-	CASSQEWQGEKLFF	TGCGCCAGCAGCCAAGAGTGGCAGGGCGAAAAACTGTTTTTT
15	many	TRBV7-2	TRBJ2-1	TRBD2	CASSFETSGYNEQFF	TGTGCCAGCAGCTTTGAGACTAGCGGATACAATGAGCAGTTCTTC
13	many	TRBV30	TRBJ2-5	-	CASNRGIAETQYF	TGTGCCTCCAATAGGGGGATAGCGGAGACCCAGTACTTC